The 10 T cell receptor beta chains below come from one sample, sequenced in a study of blood T cell repertoires in COVID-19. Measured with immunoSEQ multiplex PCR; TCRdb has only the in-frame clones, and not every one. The repertoire consists of approximately 330,000 clones, with around 90% occurring once and the leading ten covering approximately 9.3%. Material: peripheral blood. Receptors originate from a man in his thirties or forties with COVID-19, enrolled during active disease.

This clone was counted once. The chain couples TRBV7-8 to TRBJ1-6; no clear D gene. Trimming took 0 bases from V and 10 from J, leaving 7 bases between them. The CDR3 covers 13 residues. Germline V lookup: CDR1 SGHVS, CDR2 FQNEAQ. In DNA, the CDR3 is TGTGCCAGCAGCTTAGCAGCTTACTCACCCCTCCACTTT. This gives the protein CASSLAAYSPLHF.

This clone turned up a few times. The genes are TRBV29-1 and TRBJ2-3; 7 bases line up with TRBD2. Germline V lookup: CDR1 SQVTM, CDR2 ANQGSEA. Trimming removed 1 base from V and 1 base from J; junction bases left unmatched: 8. The CDR3 sequence is 16 residues long. The CDR3 DNA reads TGCAGCGTTGAAGGGAAGGCGGGAGTCGGCACAGATACGCAGTATTTT. Its protein product is CSVEGKAGVGTDTQYF.

The gene calls are TRBV27 and TRBJ1-4; 8 bases map to TRBD1. CDR1 and CDR2 (germline): MNHEY, SMNVEV (reference sequence). This CDR3 contains 17 residues. V was pared by 1 base and J by 4 bases, with 8 bases of the junction left unmatched. CDR3 nucleotide sequence: TGTGCCAGCAGTTTATATCCCAGGGGGCGGATTAATGAAAAACTGTTTTTT. Encoded protein: CASSLYPRGRINEKLFF.

Points on this clone: Germline is not matched at one junction end, which may reflect a read error. The chain recombines TRBV3-1 (or the pseudogene TRBV3-2) with TRBJ2-7; 10 bases are a match to TRBD1. This CDR3 is 13 amino acids long. In germline, CDR1 is LGHDT, CDR2 YNNKEL (reference sequence). CDR3 nucleotide sequence: TGTGCCAGCAGCCAAGGCTGGAGGGACAGGGGATTTTTC. This codes for CASSQGWRDRGFF.

The chain recombines TRBV5-4 with TRBJ1-2; the D is unclear. V gave up 0 bases and J gave up 4 bases, with 10 bases separating them. This CDR3 comprises 14 residues. The germline V gene has CDR1 SGHNT and CDR2 YYREEE (reference sequence). CDR3 DNA: TGTGCCAGCAGCTTGGCTTATCGCAGCTATGGCTACACCTTC. Translated, it gives CASSLAYRSYGYTF.

In this sample, this clone turned up once. V and J are TRBV7-3 and TRBJ2-7; TRBD2 matches 8 bases. The V gene's germline CDR1 is SGHTA and CDR2 FQGTGA. The CDR3 totals 15 residues. The J segment lost 3 bases and the V segment lost 2 bases, leaving 6 bases of the junction unmatched. CDR3 in DNA: TGTGCCAGCAGCTTAGAAGGACTAGCCCTCTACGAGCAGTACTTC. Protein sequence: CASSLEGLALYEQYF.

The chain combines TRBV6-6 with TRBJ2-5, with D maybe TRBD1 (5 bases). Germline V gene lookup returns CDR1 MNHNY and CDR2 SVGAGI (reference sequence). The CDR3 sequence is 12 residues long. Trimming left V 2 bases short and J 9 bases short, with 10 bases between. CDR3: CASSYGPQAQYF. The CDR3 DNA reads as TGTGCCAGCAGTTACGGACCACAGGCCCAGTACTTC.

The rearrangement links TRBV5-6 to TRBJ2-5; 11 bases are a match to TRBD1. This CDR3 comprises 16 residues. Germline CDR1 and CDR2: SGHDT and YYEEEE. The junction had 8 bases not matched to a gene; V was cut back by 5 bases and J by 2 bases. Here the CDR3 DNA reads TGTGCCAGCAGTCTTCTAGGGGACAGGGGGCAAGAGACCCAGTACTTC. It specifies CASSLLGDRGQETQYF.

This sequence joins TRBV7-2 and TRBJ2-3; tentatively, D is TRBD2 (5 bases). Trimming left V 5 bases short and J 4 bases short, with 10 bases between. Per germline, CDR1 SGHTA and CDR2 FQGNSA. CDR3 size: 13 residues. The CDR3, as DNA: TGTGCCAGCAGCCCTCCCGGGGCAGATACGCAGTATTTT. Amino acid sequence: CASSPPGADTQYF.

This clone has just one count. The genes are TRBV7-2 and TRBJ1-1; 10 positions match TRBD1. V gave up 4 bases and J gave up 9 bases; unmatched junction bases: 2. The CDR3 totals 12 residues. The germline V gene encodes CDR1 SGHTA and CDR2 FQGNSA. CDR3 coding DNA: TGTGCCAGCAGCTCGACAGGGGGCCAAGCTTTCTTT. Encoded protein: CASSSTGGQAFF.